The rows below give T cell receptor beta chains drawn from one sample of a study of blood T cell repertoires in COVID-19. Measured with immunoSEQ multiplex PCR; TCRdb has only the in-frame clones, and not every one. The top ten clones hold 2.5% to 3% of a sample with 150,000 or so clones, roughly 85% of them seen once. The sequencing sample was made of PBMCs or T cells enriched from blood (not recorded which). These receptors all stem from a woman aged 45-59 years who had recovered from COVID-19. Each CDR3 is given with its conserved first and last residue. A D gene is named only where the DNA matches it firmly. Not every row has a clone size; where given, it reads once, few, many or a size class.

size,V,D,J,DNA,CDR3
.,TRBV28,.,TRBJ1-3,TGTGCCAGCAGTTTAATGGGGGCGTCCACCATATATTTT,CASSLMGASTIYF
.,TRBV5-6,.,TRBJ1-1,TGTGCCAGCAGCTTTGGGACAAAGGGTGAAGCTTTCTTT,CASSFGTKGEAFF
once,TRBV14,.,TRBJ2-1,TGTGCCAGCAGCCAACCAGGGAAGTTCTTC,CASSQPGKFF
.,TRBV7-9,.,TRBJ1-2,TGTGCCAGCAGTGTTGAGGTAGACTATGGCTACACCTTC,CASSVEVDYGYTF
.,TRBV10-1,TRBD1,TRBJ2-7,TGCGCCAGCAGTACAGGGGACAGCTCGTCCTACGAGCAGTACTTC,CASSTGDSSSYEQYF
many,TRBV5-1,TRBD1,TRBJ2-7,TGCGCCAGCAGCTTGATGGGACAGGGAGGCTACGAGCAGTACTTC,CASSLMGQGGYEQYF
.,TRBV4-1,.,TRBJ2-5,TGCGCCAGCAGCCCAGCGGGCCAAGAGACCCAGTACTTC,CASSPAGQETQYF
.,TRBV7-9,TRBD1,TRBJ1-4,TGTGCCAGCTGGGGACAGACCCCTGATGCAACTAATGAAAAACTGTTTTTT,CASWGQTPDATNEKLFF
.,TRBV9,TRBD2,TRBJ2-4,TGTGCCAGCAGCGGTAGCGGGAGCGACGTCAAAAACATTCAGTACTTC,CASSGSGSDVKNIQYF
.,TRBV27,.,TRBJ1-1,TGTGCCAGCAGTTTTGGTCAGGGTAGGATGAACACTGAAGCTTTCTTT,CASSFGQGRMNTEAFF
.,TRBV3-1/TRBV3-2,.,TRBJ1-5,TGTGCCAGCAGCCAAGACAGAAGCAATCAGCCCCAGCATTTT,CASSQDRSNQPQHF
.,TRBV10-2,.,TRBJ2-7,TGCGCCAGCAGAGATAGACTGAACTCCTACGAGCAGTACTTC,CASRDRLNSYEQYF
few,TRBV29-1,.,TRBJ1-1,TGCAGCGTTCGAACGGACAGGAACACTGAAGCTTTCTTT,CSVRTDRNTEAFF
.,TRBV30,TRBD1,TRBJ2-7,TGTGCCTGGAACCCATTCCCGGGACAGATCTACGAGCAGTACTTC,CAWNPFPGQIYEQYF
.,TRBV16,TRBD1,TRBJ1-4,TGTGCCAGCAGCCAACAACCGCCGGGGACAGGGGGTGAAAAACTGTTTTTT,CASSQQPPGTGGEKLFF
.,TRBV27,.,TRBJ2-5,TGTGCCAGCAGTCCAAACAGGCTGGGCACTCAGTTTGGGGAGACCCAGTACTTC,CASSPNRLGTQFGETQYF
.,TRBV30,.,TRBJ1-1,TGTGCCTGGAGTGTGCCAGGATTGAACACTGAAGCTTTCTTT,CAWSVPGLNTEAFF
.,TRBV29-1,TRBD1,TRBJ1-4,TGCAGCGTTCAGGGCAGGGGGGAAAAACTGTTTTTT,CSVQGRGEKLFF